What follows describes a single TCR beta chain. What this receptor recognizes is not known. There are no base qualities to consult, and no much larger clone falls within one base. V is shortened by 3 bases, J by 5 bases, and the region joining them spans 11 bases. Taken from cysteine to phenylalanine, the CDR3 has 13 residues. The retained sequence is limited to the CDR3, 39 bases, with the frame set at the first base. CDR1 and CDR2, per the germline V gene (reference sequence), are GTSNPN and SVGIG. Following the manufacturer's recommendations, the immunoSEQ kit was used to generate TCR beta libraries from genomic DNA. For library preparation, a first multiplex PCR was performed with proprietary primers, followed by a second PCR in which unique barcodes were added, and bead cleanups were performed after each round. Each sample batch included a kit-provided positive control reaction and a negative control reaction. The final libraries were assessed on an Agilent 4200 TapeStation D1000 ScreenTape, pooled by volume, and quantified by qPCR. Sequencing was performed on an Illumina NextSeq500 using a MidOutput 150-cycle cartridge, with 156 Read1 cycles, 15 Index1 cycles, and the kit custom primers. The pooled library was loaded at approximately 0.92 pM with about 20% PhiX control spiked in. The paper's data handling went like this. Vendor-processed data were analyzed in R, with a clonotype defined as all T cells sharing the same CDR3 nucleotide sequence. In the clone abundance analyses, frequencies were normalized to the 10,000 most abundant clones in each sample. Public T cell clones, which averaged fewer than five per sample, were removed prior to analysis. Tumor-enriched clonotypes and baseline blood-enriched clonotypes were defined as those with an abundance difference of at least 32-fold between compartments. A beta-binomial differential abundance model was applied to find clonotypes that expanded or contracted between blood time points. Tumor-blood repertoire similarity was measured with the Baroni-Urbani and Buser coefficient, and group comparisons used two-tailed Wilcoxon tests in R. Sourced from immuneACCESS, this table was stored by TCRdb with only in-frame sequences that have V and J called. A share of the clones is absent; for the studies checked, an unresolved V gene accounts for under half, and the remainder has no known explanation. V and J calls and clone size are as listed in that table; D and trimming were resolved from the DNA. This sample has 150,000 to 160,000 clones in its table, and about 91% of those were observed once. The ten most abundant clones make up around 13% of the sample.

The sample's time point label is to be understood as: blood 2 weeks post-SBRT. The treatment or condition label of this sample denotes: 15 Gy SBRT to primary tumor, nephrectomy 4 weeks later. To track tumor-enriched clonotypes, serial peripheral blood was sampled from radiation-treated patients at baseline and at 2 weeks and 4 weeks after SBRT. Every patient's renal cell carcinoma showed clear cell pathology. Genomic DNA for TCR sequencing was prepared using the QIAamp DNA Blood Mini Kit (Qiagen). The analyses included just those samples that passed every quality control check. The source of the sample is a study of radiation and T cells in renal cell carcinoma (dated by TCRdb to 2019 to 2021). General notes on the study: The samples were drawn from a clinical trial, where primary renal cell carcinomas were treated with 15 Gy of stereotactic body radiation therapy and then removed by nephrectomy 4 weeks afterward. In total, 53 samples underwent TCR beta sequencing: some 25 tumors plus 27 peripheral blood samples. Across all 50 or so samples, 4,016,671 unique CDR3 nucleotide sequences encoding around 2,500,000 unique CDR3 amino acid sequences were identified.

What the research found in general, with its limitations: With a single-armed trial design, the study had no way to address how radiation dose or scheduling affects the TCR repertoire. No pretreatment tumor biopsies were available, so the baseline intratumoral presence of clonotypes could not be determined. In blood, the top tumor clonotypes increased between baseline and 2 weeks post-radiation and then shrank by 4 weeks, which suggests that tumor-resident clones expanded only transiently. Changes in the blood repertoire were not tracked past 4 weeks after treatment.

This receptor was obtained from a woman aged 50 to 60 with renal cell carcinoma. The sequenced sample was blood, obtained from a patient whose treatment included radiotherapy and nephrectomy. The V and J genes are TRBV30 and TRBJ1-5, with an unclear D gene assignment. Here is the DNA: TGTGCCTGGAGCCGATCCCGGGATCAGCCCCAGCATTTT. Its translation is CAWSRSRDQPQHF.